A single sample gave rise to the 8 T cell receptor beta chains below, sequenced in a study of blood T cells in healthy people across ages (dated by TCRdb to the mid-2010s). The library relied on 5' RACE. Sequencing instrument: Illumina HiSeq 2500. The second PCR ran for roughly 7 to 11 cycles and used a J-beta primer mix along with a sample-barcoded 5' primer. The public reads were quality trimmed at Q25 with fastp and then assembled into clones with MiXCR by TCRdb, keeping productive beta chains. Each entry is one CDR3 protein sequence, shown with its most common DNA and genes. The sample data list around 970,000 distinct CDR3 sequences, and roughly half of these were observed just once. In total, the top ten clones hold 20% to 25% of the sample. Source material: blood. The receptor set was obtained from an older woman in good health.

This chain links TRBV21-1 with TRBJ1-4; whether TRBD1, the table's D call, matches the DNA was not checked. TRBV21-1 is noted as a pseudogene. The CDR3 spans 18 residues. The CDR3 DNA reads as TGTGCCAGCAGCAAAGCGCTTTCCGGGGTCCCCGGTGGTGAAAAACTGTTTTTT. Its translation is CASSKALSGVPGGEKLFF.

V gene TRBV20-1 combines with J gene TRBJ2-7; 12 nucleotides align to TRBD2. The CDR3 covers 14 residues. Germline V lookup: CDR1 DFQATT, CDR2 SNEGSKA (reference sequence). V lost 5 bases, J lost 5 bases, and 7 bases stayed unmatched. The CDR3 loop reads CSAPHPSGRDEQYF. In DNA, the CDR3 is TGCAGTGCTCCCCACCCTAGCGGGAGGGACGAGCAGTACTTC.

The CDR3 is CSAPLFGTVNTEAFF. CDR3 bases: TGCAGTGCTCCTCTGTTCGGGACGGTGAACACTGAAGCTTTCTTT. J is TRBJ1-1 and V is TRBV20-1; tentatively, D is TRBD1 (5 bases). Trimming pared 5 bases from V and 0 bases from J, leaving 16 bases between. Germline V CDR1 and CDR2: DFQATT, SNEGSKA (reference sequence). This CDR3 region has 15 residues.

The V gene is TRBV6-1, the J gene TRBJ2-1; D remains ambiguous. Trimming shortened V by 5 bases and J by 5 bases, and 13 bases separated the two germline ends. Germline lookup yields CDR1 MNHNS and CDR2 SASEGT. CDR3 length: 14 residues. The CDR3 loop reads CASSPLRTNNEQFF. The CDR3 DNA reads as TGTGCCAGCAGTCCTCTCCGGACGAACAATGAGCAGTTCTTC.

The gene calls are TRBV5-1 and TRBJ2-1; 13 bases align to TRBD2. Germline assignment: CDR1 SGHRS and CDR2 YFSETQ. The CDR3 runs to 15 residues. The V gene end was trimmed by 4 bases and the J gene end by 7 bases; junction bases not matched to a gene: 5. Here the CDR3 DNA reads TGCGCCAGCAGCCTCGGGACTAGCGGGATAAATGAGCAGTTCTTC. This sequence encodes CASSLGTSGINEQFF.

The CDR3 loop is CASSPLTSGRLYNEQFF. The DNA of the CDR3 is TGTGCCAGCAGCCCTCTGACTAGCGGGAGGCTCTACAATGAGCAGTTCTTC. V usage is TRBV6-1 and J usage is TRBJ2-1, with TRBD2 matching 13 bases. Germline assignment: CDR1 MNHNS and CDR2 SASEGT. The V gene end was trimmed by 6 bases and the J gene end by 3 bases; junction bases not matched to a gene: 8. The CDR3 totals 17 residues.

The chain recombines TRBV29-1 with TRBJ1-4; 7 bases are shared with TRBD1. There are 16 residues in the CDR3. Germline lookup yields CDR1 SQVTM and CDR2 ANQGSEA. The junction had 13 bases not matched to a gene; V was cut back by 1 base and J by 8 bases. CDR3 bases: TGCAGCGTTGAAGCCGGGAGAGGGGGCTCCGGAGAAAAACTGTTTTTT. Translation gives CSVEAGRGGSGEKLFF.

This clonotype came up a few times. This sequence joins TRBV2 and TRBJ2-7; TRBD2 is a possible D gene (6 bases). V was shortened by 5 bases and J by 7 bases, with 36 bases between the two germline ends. The CDR3 contains 20 residues. Germline V gene lookup returns CDR1 SNHLY and CDR2 FYNNEI. The CDR3 DNA is TGTGCCAGCAGTCCCCTGCAGTTTGCGGGAACCGGGTCCACCTACGGGGAGCAGTACTTC. It specifies CASSPLQFAGTGSTYGEQYF.